The clone carrying this T cell receptor beta chain has more than one count but fewer than ten. This sample was included in a study of blood T cell repertoires in COVID-19. Study context: From the United States, Italy and Spain came samples of acute and convalescent COVID-19.

After removal of 6 bases from V and 3 bases from J, the junction contained 3 bases not matched to a gene. The length of the CDR3 is 14 residues. The V gene's germline CDR1 is SNHLY and CDR2 FYNNEI. Study processing details: For nucleated cells, counts were estimated from reference gene primer amplification. The method was immunoSEQ multiplex PCR; TCRdb's version includes in-frame clones alone and lacks a portion of them. V and J calls and clone size are given by that table; D and trimming were obtained from the DNA. The sample contains 150,000 or so clones, about 85% of which appear only once. The sample comprised peripheral blood. The receptor's source is a human donor in a cohort sampled during active COVID-19. The genes are TRBV2 and TRBJ1-3; 9 bases map to TRBD1. As DNA, the CDR3 is TGTGCCAGCAGCCCGGGACAGGGTGGAAACACCATATATTTT. Protein sequence: CASSPGQGGNTIYF.